In this sample, the clone carrying this T cell receptor (beta chain) turned up once. The data are from a study of T cell changes during pregnancy in multiple sclerosis. Germline V gene data show CDR1 as SGHVS and CDR2 as FQNEAQ. The CDR3 is 12 residues long. Trimming took off 5 bases at V and 6 bases at J, with 11 bases between the two ends. Profiled with immunoSEQ multiplex PCR; TCRdb holds only in-frame clones, not every one. The repertoire consists of approximately 38,000 clones, with roughly 94% occurring once and the leading ten covering 1.7%. This receptor was identified in a female donor with multiple sclerosis, enrolled in a pregnancy study. The sample here was peripheral blood, taken in the third trimester of pregnancy. The chain carries TRBV7-8 and TRBJ2-7; D unclear. Here the CDR3 DNA reads TGTGCCAGCAGCCCCCGGTGGGCCGAGCAGTACTTC. Its protein is CASSPRWAEQYF.